This T cell receptor (beta chain) was recovered during a study of CD8 T cells in ankylosing spondylitis (dated by TCRdb to 2016 to 2017). About the study as a whole: The study profiled T cell receptor beta repertoires in healthy donors and ankylosing spondylitis patients to find disease-linked TCR variants. The whole study cohort included 85 to 120 healthy donors and under 30 ankylosing spondylitis patients. Samples of peripheral blood were taken, and for ankylosing spondylitis patients, synovial fluid was collected as well. General findings and caveats noted by the study authors: Blood from ankylosing spondylitis patients appeared to be characterized by a TCR beta motif made up of under 10 highly homologous amino acid variants. The disease-linked clones were reported as significantly enriched in matched synovial fluid samples from ankylosing spondylitis patients. A CD8+ phenotype was shown by the disease-linked clones, which were found at relatively low frequencies in peripheral blood. Some of the motif variants had been reported before in the synovial fluid and blood of reactive arthritis patients, a finding that suggests common disease-initiation mechanisms.

After removal of 6 bases from V and 3 bases from J, the junction retains 17 bases not matched to a gene. Via the germline V gene, CDR1 is SGHRS and CDR2 YFSETQ. Counted from cysteine to phenylalanine, this CDR3 has 17 amino acids. Only CDR3 DNA remains: 51 bases, in frame from the first base. The instrument was an Illumina HiSeq 2500. Quantitative 5'-RACE with molecular barcodes was used to prepare TCR beta libraries. Concerning the study's data processing: To identify disease-linked TCR variants, a new computational method was used, one built on a probabilistic model of VDJ rearrangement. TCRdb reprocessed the public reads (quality trimming at Q25 with fastp, clone calling with MiXCR) and kept in-frame beta chains. Duplicate CDR3 protein sequences are folded into a single record with the most common DNA and genes. The V and J calls were determined by TCRdb, not by the authors. This sample lists over 100,000 distinct CDR3 sequences; roughly 6.6% were detected once. Of the sample, 10% to 15% is held by the ten largest clones.

This clonotype was counted at least ten times. Its antigen remains unidentified. Base quality data are lacking; no much larger clone is found one base away. This chain joins TRBV5-1 to TRBJ1-1; 7 central bases correspond to TRBD1. Source material: blood, either unsorted or a sorted T cell fraction (not recorded which). This TCR was sampled from a male donor with ankylosing spondylitis or in good health (not recorded which). The DNA sequence is as follows: TGCGCCAGCACCGAAAGGCTGACAGGGCGGTTCGACACTGAAGCTTTCTTT. The encoded protein is CASTERLTGRFDTEAFF.